This record covers a single T cell receptor beta chain. Its antigen is currently unknown. V lost 6 bases to trimming and J lost 1 base; unmatched junction nucleotides: 8. The CDR3 contains 15 residues. Per germline, CDR1 MDHEN and CDR2 SYDVKM. Punch biopsies of lesional scalp, plus peripheral blood, were taken from alopecia areata patients. This specimen comes from a study of CD8+ T cells in alopecia areata. The overall study: Treatment with tofacitinib (6 to 18 months) was followed by 6 months off drug.

RNA was isolated and reverse transcribed to cDNA, the sequencing template. Profiling relied on immunoSEQ multiplex PCR, and the TCRdb table lists in-frame clones only, not all of them. The sample shows 9,500 to 15,000 clones, around three fifths of them seen only once. Study-level points and caveats: It was lesional scalp, especially alopecia totalis/universalis, that showed higher clonality than normal scalp. Patients shared TCRs less clearly than mice did, possibly owing to HLA.

The V gene is TRBV28, the J gene TRBJ1-1; 7 nucleotides agree with TRBD1. The clonotype comes from a human donor with alopecia areata. The sample comprised skin. The CDR3 protein is CASSTPRTGNTEAFF. CDR3 coding DNA: TGTGCCAGCAGCACCCCGCGGACAGGGAACACTGAAGCTTTCTTT.